Listed here are 17 T cell receptor delta chains from one sample, sequenced in a study of gamma-delta T cells after stem cell transplantation. TCRdb reanalysed the RT-PCR reads with CATT. The sample consists of 1,000 to 1,500 delta-chain clones, 5.2% of them appearing once. Source material: gamma-delta T cells. All receptors come from a human donor. It is not recorded whose cells these are; they may come from a transplant donor.

Remarks on this clone: This may be a read error, as it is one base from a much larger clone. The chain links TRDV1 to TRDJ1, with D perhaps matching TRDD2 (6 bases). Germline values: CDR1 TSWWSYY, CDR2 QGS. Trimming removed 1 base from V and 5 bases from J, with 26 bases in between. This CDR3 contains 19 residues. CDR3 DNA sequence: TGTGCTCTTGGGGAACAATGTAGCGGTCCTACGTTGAGTGGGGATAAACTCATCTTT. Protein sequence: CALGEQCSGPTLSGDKLIF.

In its sample, this clone is large. The V gene is TRDV1, the J gene TRDJ1; unclear D gene. Trimming removed 2 bases at V and 5 bases at J, with 9 bases between. The CDR3 consists of 13 residues. Germline V gene sequence: CDR1 TSWWSYY, CDR2 QGS. CDR3 sequence: CALGEGKEDKLIF. DNA for the CDR3: TGTGCTCTTGGGGAAGGGAAGGAAGATAAACTCATCTTT.

This clone was seen a few times. The J gene is TRDJ1, the V gene TRDV2, with D unresolved. V gave up 0 bases and J gave up 4 bases, with 14 bases separating them. CDR1 and CDR2 (germline): GEAIGNYY, EKD. The length of the CDR3 is 15 residues. As DNA, the CDR3 is TGTGCCTGTGACACCGTAGCGGAACCGAACGATAAACTCATCTTT. Its translation is CACDTVAEPNDKLIF.

In regard to this clone: The TCRdb record carries a much larger clone's protein, which differs from this DNA's translation at residue 3; a read error is the likely cause, and the protein listed here is the DNA translation. The J gene is TRDJ1, the V gene TRDV2; 10 nucleotides agree with TRDD3. Looked up from germline, CDR1 is GEAIGNYY and CDR2 is EKD. This CDR3 has 18 amino acids. In DNA, the CDR3 is TGTGCCCGTGACACTGTACTCGGGGGATACGGGTCCACCGATAAACTCATCTTT. Protein sequence: CARDTVLGGYGSTDKLIF.

This clone was counted between two and nine times. This DNA's translation and the protein TCRdb lists, from a much larger clone, do not match at residue 6, likely due to a read error; the protein shown is translated from the DNA. This CDR3 is CACDTAYRNTDKLIF. The DNA of the CDR3 is TGTGCCTGTGACACGGCGTACCGAAACACCGATAAACTCATCTTT. The chain uses TRDV2 and TRDJ1; D not certain. This CDR3 is 15 amino acids long. The V gene lost 1 base and the J gene lost 0 bases, with 11 bases spanning the gap. CDR1 and CDR2 from the germline V gene are GEAIGNYY and EKD.

As concerns this clone: TCRdb attributes to this sequence the protein of a much larger clone, which differs from the DNA translation at residue 10; a read error is likely, and the protein displayed is translated from the DNA. The V call is TRDV3, the J call TRDJ1; TRDD3 matches 9 bases. V dropped 1 base and J dropped 4; count of bases not matched to a gene: 25. This CDR3 contains 20 residues. CDR1 and CDR2 from the germline V gene are TVYSNPD and GDNSRS (reference sequence). Here the CDR3 DNA reads TGTGCCTTTAAGCTCCTCACGCCGGCCCGGGGGATACCAGGCGGCGATAAACTCATCTTT. Amino acid sequence: CAFKLLTPARGIPGGDKLIF.

This clone was seen a handful of times. With a far larger clone one base away, a read error is the likely cause. The rearrangement links TRDV2 to TRDJ1; 11 bases are a match to TRDD3. CDR3 length equals 17 residues. CDR1 and CDR2 (germline): GEAIGNYY, EKD. For the CDR3, the DNA is TGTGCCTGGGACACGTGGTACTGGGGGATAACGTCTGATAAACTCATCTTT. Protein product: CAWDTWYWGITSDKLIF.

Of note for this clone: Since a far larger clone is one base different, this is likely a read error. J is TRDJ1 and V is TRDV2, with 8 bases fitting TRDD3. The germline CDR1 and CDR2 sequences are GEAIGNYY and EKD. The CDR3 consists of 18 residues. The CDR3 region has the DNA TGTGCCTGTGGCACCATGGTACTGGGGGCCACCGACACCGATAAACTCATCTTT. This gives the protein CACGTMVLGATDTDKLIF.

The sample holds a few counts of this clone. The chain carries TRDV2 and TRDJ1, with no clear D. Germline CDR1 and CDR2: GEAIGNYY and EKD. Deletions cut 0 bases from V and 3 bases from J, with 10 bases between. The CDR3 sequence is 14 residues long. DNA of the CDR3: TGTGCCTGTGACACCCTCTCGGCGGCCGATAAACTCATCTTT. It codes for CACDTLSAADKLIF.

As for this clone: A far larger clone is a single base away, which makes a read error likely. Other DNA sequences in the same sample also yield this CDR3. The V and J genes are TRDV1 and TRDJ3; the match to TRDD3 covers 12 bases. There are 25 residues in the CDR3. The germline gives CDR1 TSWWSYY, CDR2 QGS. The CDR3 DNA reads TGTGCTCTTGGGCCACCCCCTAACCCTCCCCAGTACTGGGGGATACCCTCCTGGGACACCCGACAGATGTTCTTC. Translated, it gives CALGPPPNPPQYWGIPSWDTRQMFF.

Note on this clone: This sequence is one base from a far larger clone and is likely a read error. This specimen includes other DNA sequences encoding the same CDR3. V gene TRDV2 combines with J gene TRDJ1; 11 bases are a match to TRDD3. The CDR3 is made up of 20 amino acids. Per the germline V gene, CDR1 is GEAIGNYY and CDR2 is EKD. DNA for the CDR3: TGTGCCTGTGAGTTGTTGGGACTGGGGGATAGGGTCCGGTACACCGATAAACTCATCTTC. Translation gives CACELLGLGDRVRYTDKLIF.

A remark on this clone: The TCRdb protein comes from a much larger clone and disagrees with this DNA's translation at residue 6, likely due to a read error; the protein given here is derived from the DNA. The CDR3, as DNA: TGTGCCTTGCTCATCCCAGCAAATGGGGGACAGTACACCGATAAACTCATCTTT. It encodes CALLIPANGGQYTDKLIF. V usage is TRDV3 and J usage is TRDJ1; 7 positions match TRDD3. The CDR3 is 18 amino acids. The germline V gene has CDR1 TVYSNPD and CDR2 GDNSRS (reference sequence). V shed 3 bases and J 0 bases; nucleotides not matched to a gene: 19.

V is TRDV1 and J is TRDJ1, with D perhaps matching TRDD2 (6 bases). V was shortened by 0 bases and J by 0 bases, with 29 bases between the two germline ends. The CDR3 length is 22 residues. Germline V gene sequence: CDR1 TSWWSYY, CDR2 QGS. CDR3 sequence (DNA): TGTGCTCTTGGGGAACTAGGGTTCCTAAGTGGGGAATCTCTCAGGTACACCGATAAACTCATCTTT. Translating it yields CALGELGFLSGESLRYTDKLIF.

Comment on this clone: The DNA is omitted, as the CDR3 cannot be located on it reliably, and the CDR3 follows TCRdb's listing. This CDR3 reads CSVLLCSNGGVLGDTRGTDKLIF. The chain recombines TRAV29/DV5 with TRDJ1; the listed D gene, TRDD3, was not tested against the DNA. CDR1 NSMFDY and CDR2 ISSIKDK come from the germline V gene. The CDR3 comprises 23 residues, both ends counted.

A note on this clone: This likely reflects a read error, since a far larger clone is one base away. Other nucleotide sequences in the sample specify the same CDR3. The chain carries TRDV1 and TRDJ1; no firm D call. The V gene lost 2 bases and the J gene lost 1 base, with 11 bases spanning the gap. This CDR3 has 15 residues. The germline CDR1 and CDR2 sequences are TSWWSYY and QGS. CDR3 nucleotides: TGTGCTCTTGGGGAAATGGCCGTCCTCACCGATAAACTCATCTTT. Protein: CALGEMAVLTDKLIF.

This clone has more than one count but fewer than ten. This likely came from a read error, as a far larger clone is one base away. Other DNA sequences of this sample code for an identical CDR3. The V call is TRDV2, the J call TRDJ1, with 9 bases matching TRDD3. This CDR3 contains 18 residues. V dropped 2 bases and J dropped 0; count of bases not matched to a gene: 12. Germline loops: CDR1 GEAIGNYY, CDR2 EKD. CDR3 sequence: CACDSVLGDQGYTDKLIF. In nucleotides, the CDR3 is TGTGCCTGTGACAGCGTACTGGGGGACCAAGGGTACACCGATAAACTCATCTTT.

By sample share, this clone is large (0.1 to 1%). Distinct nucleotide sequences in the sample also encode this CDR3. The genes are TRDV1 and TRDJ1, with D tentatively TRDD2 or TRDD3 (7 bases each). CDR3 length: 19 amino acids. Between the trimmed V and J ends, which lost 4 bases and 7 bases, there was a span of 31 bases. Germline V gene sequence: CDR1 TSWWSYY, CDR2 QGS. The CDR3 sequence is CALGGVALPVVLGLGKLIF. DNA for the CDR3: TGTGCTCTTGGGGGCGTAGCCCTTCCTGTGGTACTGGGGTTGGGTAAACTCATCTTT.